The source of this TCR beta chain is a study of blood T cells in healthy people across ages. Study-level points and caveats: Older age coincided with a roughly linear decline in TCR beta diversity per million T cells.

Sample-barcoded 5' priming and a J-beta primer mix drove a second PCR of roughly 7 to 11 cycles. TCRdb re-called the 5' RACE reads through MiXCR, storing one row per CDR3 protein. The top ten hold 20% to 25% of the sample, which has around 1,800,000 distinct CDR3 sequences, more than 35% seen once. This clonotype was seen many times. What it recognizes is unknown. Isolating PBMCs gave at least 6 million of these cells per sample. The TCR sequence derives from a human donor in good health. Material: blood.

The CDR3 DNA follows: TGTGCCAGCAGTGATGCGGCAGATGAGCAGTTCTTC. The encoded protein is CASSDAADEQFF. The chain couples TRBV2 to TRBJ2-1; D call uncertain. The CDR3 has 12 residues. The germline V and J ends were trimmed by 3 bases and 8 bases, with 8 bases remaining between them. Germline V CDR1 and CDR2: SNHLY, FYNNEI.